These T cell receptor beta chains were read from a single sample in a study of blood T cell repertoires in COVID-19. TCRdb's table, derived via immunoSEQ multiplex PCR, lists solely in-frame clones and lacks some. The sample has approximately 94,000 clones; roughly 80% are singletons. The sequencing input was peripheral blood. The source of these receptors is a human donor in a cohort sampled during active COVID-19. CDR3s include the opening cysteine and the closing phenylalanine or tryptophan. Fields, in order: D gene, V gene, clone size, J gene, CDR3 DNA, CDR3 protein. A D gene is named only where the DNA matches it firmly. Not every row has a clone size; where given, it reads once, few, many or a size class.

TRBD1,TRBV2,NA,TRBJ2-2,TGTGCCAGCAGGGATAGGACAGGGTTGAACACCGGGGAGCTGTTTTTT,CASRDRTGLNTGELFF
NA,TRBV28,once,TRBJ1-2,TGTGCCAGCAGGCTGGGGGCGACGATCTATGGCTACACCTTC,CASRLGATIYGYTF
NA,TRBV28,NA,TRBJ1-3,TGTGCCATGCTGGACAGATCCAGAAACACCATATATTTT,CAMLDRSRNTIYF
NA,TRBV21-1,NA,TRBJ1-1,TGTGCCAGCAGCAGACTTAAGACAGGGGGCATTACTGAAGCTTTCTTT,CASSRLKTGGITEAFF
NA,TRBV28,NA,TRBJ1-3,TGTGCCAGCAGTTTTTCGCGGGGGGGAAACACCATATATTTT,CASSFSRGGNTIYF
NA,TRBV24-1,NA,TRBJ2-3,TGTGCCACCAGTGACCCCCTCCCGGGACTGAGCACAGATACGCAGTATTTT,CATSDPLPGLSTDTQYF
TRBD1,TRBV6-2/TRBV6-3,NA,TRBJ2-7,TGTGCCAGCAGTTTACCCCCACAGGGGGCGCGTAACGAGCAGTACTTC,CASSLPPQGARNEQYF
TRBD1,TRBV28,NA,TRBJ2-3,TGTGCCAGCAGTTTAACGGGACAGGGTAGCGATACGCAGTATTTT,CASSLTGQGSDTQYF
TRBD1,TRBV28,NA,TRBJ1-1,TGTGCCAGCAGTCCTCCGACAGGGCAAATACTGGGAGCTTTCTTT,CASSPPTGQILGAFF
TRBD2,TRBV4-1,NA,TRBJ2-1,TGCGCCAGCAGCCTATCCACTAGCGGGAGATTGGGATACAATGAGCAGTTCTTC,CASSLSTSGRLGYNEQFF
NA,TRBV7-2,NA,TRBJ2-7,TGTGCCAGCAGCCTTAACTACGAGCAGTACTTC,CASSLNYEQYF
NA,TRBV29-1,NA,TRBJ2-3,TGCAGCGTTGAACAGGGAGATACGCAGTATTTT,CSVEQGDTQYF
TRBD1,TRBV5-1,NA,TRBJ2-7,TGCGCCAGCAGCTGGACAGGAACTACCTACGAGCAGTACTTC,CASSWTGTTYEQYF
TRBD2,TRBV5-6,NA,TRBJ2-3,TGTGCCAGCAGCTTGGGACTTGCCGGGACTAGCGGGGCAAGAGATACGCAGTATTTT,CASSLGLAGTSGARDTQYF
TRBD1,TRBV9,NA,TRBJ2-5,TGTGCCAGCAGCGTCCTGGACAGGACACAAGAGACCCAGTACTTC,CASSVLDRTQETQYF
NA,TRBV6-1,NA,TRBJ1-5,TGTGCCAGCGGACCCGGGACAAATAGCAATCAGCCCCAGCATTTT,CASGPGTNSNQPQHF
NA,TRBV29-1,NA,TRBJ2-7,TGCAGCGTTGTGGATGGAGCTTCCTCCTACGAGCAGTACTTC,CSVVDGASSYEQYF
TRBD1,TRBV25-1,NA,TRBJ2-7,TGTGCCAGCAGTGAAGTCGGGACAGGGAGCGAGCAGTACTTC,CASSEVGTGSEQYF
NA,TRBV6-5,NA,TRBJ2-7,TGTGCCAGCAGTTACACTAGGAGCTCCTACGAGCAGTACTTC,CASSYTRSSYEQYF
NA,TRBV28,NA,TRBJ2-3,TGTGCCAGCACCATTAGCACAGATACGCAGTATTTT,CASTISTDTQYF
TRBD2,TRBV10-1,NA,TRBJ2-5,TGCGCCAGCAGCCGGACTAGCCAAGAGACCCAGTACTTC,CASSRTSQETQYF
NA,TRBV21-1,NA,TRBJ2-7,TGTGCCAGCAGCAAACAGGCTAGCGGGGGCCTTTACGAGCAGTACTTC,CASSKQASGGLYEQYF
NA,TRBV2,once,TRBJ2-1,TGTGCCAGCAGTGCCGCGGGGAACTCCTACAATGAGCAGTTCTTC,CASSAAGNSYNEQFF
TRBD1,TRBV7-9,NA,TRBJ1-5,TGTGCCAGCAGCCGCGGACAGGGGGACCAGCCCCAGCATTTT,CASSRGQGDQPQHF
NA,TRBV25-1,NA,TRBJ1-6,TGTGCCAGCAGTGAATCCCTTGGACAGCTTAATTCACCCCTCCACTTT,CASSESLGQLNSPLHF
NA,TRBV28,NA,TRBJ2-1,TGTGCCAGCATCATGACTACCTCTTGGGATGAGCAGTTCTTC,CASIMTTSWDEQFF
NA,TRBV7-2,NA,TRBJ2-3,TGTGCCAGCAGCTTAGATCGGGCAGATACGCAGTATTTT,CASSLDRADTQYF
NA,TRBV6-5,NA,TRBJ2-7,TGTGCCAGCAGGGACAGCACCTACGGGCAGTACTTC,CASRDSTYGQYF
TRBD1,TRBV7-8,few,TRBJ1-4,TGTGCCAGCAGCCCCCCCCGGACAGGGGTCGATGAAAAACTGTTTTTT,CASSPPRTGVDEKLFF
NA,TRBV2,NA,TRBJ1-2,TGTGCCAGCAGTGAACCCCCCCTTTTCTATATTGGAGGGAGCTATGGCTACACCTTC,CASSEPPLFYIGGSYGYTF
NA,TRBV2,NA,TRBJ1-2,TGTGCCAGCAGATCACGGGACATCGTTAAGGGCTACACCTTC,CASRSRDIVKGYTF
NA,TRBV5-6,NA,TRBJ1-1,TGTGCCAGCAGCTTTATTACAGGGGAAGCTTTCTTT,CASSFITGEAFF
NA,TRBV5-1,NA,TRBJ2-5,TGCGCCAGCAGCCCACTAGGACAAGAGACCCAGTACTTC,CASSPLGQETQYF
NA,TRBV3-1/TRBV3-2,NA,TRBJ1-1,TGTGCCAGCAGGACACACACTGAAGCTTTCTTT,CASRTHTEAFF
TRBD2,TRBV6-1,NA,TRBJ2-1,TGTGCCAGCAGTGAAAGAAGCGGGAGAAATGAGCAGTTCTTC,CASSERSGRNEQFF
NA,TRBV7-8,NA,TRBJ2-3,TGTGCCAGCAGCTTTTACAATCGGCTAGCTACAGATACGCAGTATTTT,CASSFYNRLATDTQYF
TRBD1,TRBV5-5,NA,TRBJ2-1,TGTGCCAGCAGCCCCGGGACAGGAAGGAGCAATGAGCAGTTCTTC,CASSPGTGRSNEQFF
TRBD1,TRBV5-5,NA,TRBJ1-2,TGTGCCAGCAGCTTAGGGACAGGGACTTTTAACTATGGCTACACCTTC,CASSLGTGTFNYGYTF
NA,TRBV7-9,NA,TRBJ2-5,TGTGCCAGCAGCTTAGCCAAGGGGAGGGAGACCCAGTACTTC,CASSLAKGRETQYF
NA,TRBV4-1,NA,TRBJ2-5,TGCGCCAGCAGCCAAGATATGTCAGGGCTCAAGCGTGAGACCCAGTACTTC,CASSQDMSGLKRETQYF
TRBD1,TRBV12-5,NA,TRBJ1-2,TGTGCTAGTGGTTTGACCCGGACAGGGCCCACCTATGGCTACACCTTC,CASGLTRTGPTYGYTF
NA,TRBV4-3,NA,TRBJ1-5,TGCGCCAGCAGCCAAGAGGCGTCGTTCGGGCAGCCCCAGCATTTT,CASSQEASFGQPQHF
NA,TRBV28,NA,TRBJ1-3,TGTGCCAGCAGTTTCTCAGGAGGGTTTGGAAACACCATATATTTT,CASSFSGGFGNTIYF
NA,TRBV28,NA,TRBJ2-7,TGTGCCAGCAGTGCCCTGGGACAAAGCTACGAGCAGTACTTC,CASSALGQSYEQYF
NA,TRBV27,NA,TRBJ1-2,TGTGCCAGCAGTTTTAGTCTACAGGGTCGTGGCTACACCTTC,CASSFSLQGRGYTF
NA,TRBV7-2,NA,TRBJ2-7,TGTGCCAGCAGTCCTGGAGACGGGAGAGGGCAGTACTTC,CASSPGDGRGQYF
NA,TRBV3-1/TRBV3-2,NA,TRBJ1-1,TGTGCCAGCAGCCACGCGGGGGGGGGCCGTGTCACTGAAGCTTTCTTT,CASSHAGGGRVTEAFF
NA,TRBV28,NA,TRBJ1-1,TGTGCCAGCCTCACCCCCGGGGGAATGAACACTGAAGCTTTCTTT,CASLTPGGMNTEAFF
TRBD1,TRBV20-1,NA,TRBJ1-2,TGCAGTGCTAGTGGAGACAGGGAAAGAAACTATGGCTACACCTTC,CSASGDRERNYGYTF
TRBD2,TRBV24-1,NA,TRBJ2-1,TGTGCCACCAGTGGGGGACTAGCCTACAATGAGCAGTTCTTC,CATSGGLAYNEQFF
TRBD1,TRBV3-1/TRBV3-2,NA,TRBJ2-7,TGTGCCAGCAGCTTGGACAGGTCCTACGAGCAGTACTTC,CASSLDRSYEQYF